This T cell receptor beta chain was retrieved from a study of blood T cell repertoires in COVID-19. Looking at the study overall: Sources were T cells, B-cell-depleted T cells, or PBMCs; the material itself was cDNA or gDNA.

The CDR3 has 15 amino acids. Germline CDR1 and CDR2: MNHEY and SVGAGI. V was clipped by 4 bases and J by 1 base; unmatched bases: 4. Measured with immunoSEQ multiplex PCR; TCRdb has only the in-frame clones, and not every one. The top ten hold roughly 7.7% of the sample, which has about 170,000 clones, about 83% seen once. The TCR sequence derives from a man between 35 and 55 years old who had recovered from COVID-19. The sample consisted of peripheral blood. J is TRBJ1-1 and V is TRBV6-5; 9 bases match TRBD1. In nucleotides, the CDR3 is TGTGCCAGCAGTTTCACAGGGGGCCCGAACACTGAAGCTTTCTTT. Protein product: CASSFTGGPNTEAFF.